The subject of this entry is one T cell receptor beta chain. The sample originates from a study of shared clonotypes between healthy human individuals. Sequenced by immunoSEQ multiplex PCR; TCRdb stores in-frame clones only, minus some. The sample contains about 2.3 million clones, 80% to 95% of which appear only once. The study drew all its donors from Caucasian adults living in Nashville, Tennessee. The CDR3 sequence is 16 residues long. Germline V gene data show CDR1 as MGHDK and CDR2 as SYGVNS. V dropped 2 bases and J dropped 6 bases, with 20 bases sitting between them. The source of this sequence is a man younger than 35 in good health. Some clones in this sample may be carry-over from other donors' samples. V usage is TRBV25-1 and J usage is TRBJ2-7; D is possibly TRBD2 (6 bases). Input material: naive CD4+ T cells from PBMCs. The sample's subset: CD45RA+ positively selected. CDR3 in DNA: TGTGCCAGCAGTGAAGGTCTTGGGCGGTGGGGAGGCGAGCAGTACTTC. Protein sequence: CASSEGLGRWGGEQYF.